The present TCR beta chain was sequenced within a study of beta chain features in type 1 diabetes. There are a few counts of this clone. What it binds is not known. The study reverse transcribed the entire isolated RNA, so it sequenced expressed TCRB transcripts. Libraries were prepared by immunoSEQ multiplex PCR; TCRdb keeps only in-frame clonotypes and omits some of them. The data contain 450,000 or so clones, 11% of them singletons. Findings and caveats of the study: Moderately but significantly shorter TCRB CDR3s were found in Type 1 diabetes patients in all four CD4+ subsets.

Input material: naive CD4+ T cells from blood. This clonotype originated in a woman aged 18-29 years in good health.

CDR3: CASSSLTGRTEAFF. DNA of the CDR3: TGTGCCAGCAGCTCACTGACAGGGCGCACTGAAGCTTTCTTT. The chain recombines TRBV9 with TRBJ1-1, with TRBD1 matching 7 bases. V trimming: 4 bases; J trimming: 4 bases; junction bases outside the gene matches: 7. This CDR3 region has 14 residues. Germline lookup yields CDR1 SGDLS and CDR2 YYNGEE.